This record covers a single T cell receptor beta chain. The study ran its PCR with 60 Vbeta and 13 Jbeta primers. Sequencing was performed with immunoSEQ multiplex PCR; in TCRdb, only in-frame clones are kept and a portion is missing. Here the sample spans 150,000 to 250,000 clones, approximately 85% being singletons. The data originate from a study of cytomegalovirus exposure and HLA in healthy donors. The CDR3 covers 17 residues. The V gene lost 4 bases and the J gene lost 0 bases, with 16 bases spanning the gap. Germline V lookup: CDR1 LNHDA, CDR2 SQIVND (reference sequence). The receptor's source is a woman between 45 and 65 years old in good health and CMV-seronegative. This chain connects TRBV19 to TRBJ2-1; D gene ambiguous. The sample was PBMCs. CDR3 DNA: TGTGCCAGTAGTACGAAATATGGCCGGAGCTCCTACAATGAGCAGTTCTTC. Encoded protein: CASSTKYGRSSYNEQFF. Based on the CDR3 plus reference TRBV19 and TRBJ2-1, the full variable domain is DGGITQSPKYLFRKEGQNVTLSCEQNLNHDAMYWYRQDPGQGLRLIYYSQIVNDFQKGDIAEGYSVSREKKESFPLTVTSAQKNPTAFYLCASSTKYGRSSYNEQFFGPGTRLTVL.